A selection of T cell receptor beta chains follows, all from one sample in a study of shared clonotypes between healthy human individuals. Libraries were prepared by immunoSEQ multiplex PCR; TCRdb keeps only in-frame clonotypes and omits some of them. In the table there are approximately 2.4 million clones, around 95% of which are singletons. Sequenced input: naive CD4+ T cells sorted from blood. The receptors come from a man aged 18-30 years in good health. The CDR3 runs from the conserved cysteine through the conserved F or W.

J gene	V gene	CDR3 protein
TRBJ2-7	TRBV28	CASSLRGTEQYF
TRBJ2-7	TRBV9	CASSVEPLPTYEQYF
TRBJ1-2	TRBV25-1	CASSEDISIYGYTF
TRBJ1-3	TRBV30	CAWSAGVGNTIYF
TRBJ2-3	TRBV2	CASSVQQGTDTQYF
TRBJ1-4	TRBV6-1	CASSEGQAGEKLFF
TRBJ1-5	TRBV5-1	CASSGDGGQPQHF
TRBJ1-6	TRBV9	CASSVRDRDNSPLHF
TRBJ2-2	TRBV5-1	CASSFTGGLTGELFF
TRBJ2-3	TRBV9	CASSVGTSGSPDTQYF
TRBJ2-7	TRBV6-6	CASSRAQGTTYEQYF
TRBJ2-7	TRBV29-1	CSVGLAGGPYEQYF
TRBJ1-1	TRBV2	CASRLNTQGNTEAFF
TRBJ2-1	TRBV6-5	CASSRGVGDEQFF
TRBJ2-1	TRBV6-6	CASRYHGDRANEQFF
TRBJ2-2	TRBV4-3	CASSQRREASGTGELFF
TRBJ1-4	TRBV9	CASSPREGGNEKLFF
TRBJ1-2	TRBV6-1	CASSVGTGTYGYTF
TRBJ2-5	TRBV11-2	CASRSQGSGTQYF
TRBJ1-6	TRBV6-4	CASRRDYNSPLHF
TRBJ2-7	TRBV5-4	CASSAADYEQYF
TRBJ1-6	TRBV6-5	CASSPGRNRVPLHF
TRBJ2-5	TRBV7-8	CASSLATERWETQYF
TRBJ1-4	TRBV5-6	CASSFGTTREKLFF
TRBJ2-5	TRBV7-2	CASSLVTFQETQYF
TRBJ2-7	TRBV9	CASSASSSGPYEQYF
TRBJ2-7	TRBV30	CAWALAREQYF
TRBJ2-7	TRBV27	CASSFALPGLINLYEQYF
TRBJ1-1	TRBV6-5	CASSHNTEAFF
TRBJ1-1	TRBV6-6	CASRIQGAGTEAFF
TRBJ1-2	TRBV11-2	CASSLETGGRNNYGYTF
TRBJ2-7	TRBV5-1	CASSFLGTAQRQYF
TRBJ1-4	TRBV6-6	CASSYSGGEELFF
TRBJ1-4	TRBV10-3	CAISESAGGREKLFF
TRBJ2-7	TRBV10-3	CAISEFDASYEQYF
TRBJ2-1	TRBV5-1	CASSLDTEKRLAGGQFF
TRBJ1-6	TRBV4-3	CASSPDGHNSPLHF
TRBJ2-7	TRBV7-8	CASSLERVGPFYEQYF
TRBJ1-2	TRBV20-1	CSSPAYGYTF
TRBJ1-2	TRBV30	CAWRYPPGYGYTF
TRBJ1-1	TRBV7-3	CASSLRPNEAEAFF
TRBJ2-1	TRBV7-2	CASSLATGPKFF
TRBJ2-1	TRBV5-1	CASKITSGGADEQFF
TRBJ1-5	TRBV2	CASTEQGRGGNQPQHF
TRBJ1-2	TRBV9	CASSVYQMDGYTF
TRBJ1-2	TRBV6-6	CASSFAQNQGAGYTF
TRBJ1-5	TRBV6-5	CASSRQGADQPQHF
TRBJ1-3	TRBV6-5	CASSYSGAPSGNTIYF
TRBJ1-1	TRBV7-3	CASSLSGGEAFF
TRBJ2-1	TRBV6-6	CAGRSDRDYNEQFF
TRBJ2-1	TRBV4-1	CASSQGGSGAYNEQFF
TRBJ2-7	TRBV7-2	CASSPGRYEQYF
TRBJ1-2	TRBV7-2	CASSLAWTAYYGYTF
TRBJ2-5	TRBV9	CASSVGTEETQYF
TRBJ1-3	TRBV6-5	CASSRRQGVNTIYF
TRBJ1-1	TRBV5-1	CASGIDRDTEAFF
TRBJ2-7	TRBV6-5	CASSYSPGEAYEQYF